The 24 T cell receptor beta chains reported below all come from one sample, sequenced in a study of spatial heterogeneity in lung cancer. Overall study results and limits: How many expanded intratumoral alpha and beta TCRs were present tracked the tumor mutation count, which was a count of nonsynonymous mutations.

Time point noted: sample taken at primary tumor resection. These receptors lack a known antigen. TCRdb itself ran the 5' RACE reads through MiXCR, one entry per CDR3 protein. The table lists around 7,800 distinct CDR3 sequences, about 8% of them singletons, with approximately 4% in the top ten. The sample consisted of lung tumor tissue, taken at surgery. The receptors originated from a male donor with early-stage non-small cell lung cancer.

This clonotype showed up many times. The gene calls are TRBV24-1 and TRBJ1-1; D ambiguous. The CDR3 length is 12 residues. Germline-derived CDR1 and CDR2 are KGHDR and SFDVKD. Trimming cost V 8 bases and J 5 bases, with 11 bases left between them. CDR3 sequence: CATKGVETEAFF. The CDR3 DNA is TGTGCCACCAAGGGAGTAGAAACTGAAGCTTTCTTT.

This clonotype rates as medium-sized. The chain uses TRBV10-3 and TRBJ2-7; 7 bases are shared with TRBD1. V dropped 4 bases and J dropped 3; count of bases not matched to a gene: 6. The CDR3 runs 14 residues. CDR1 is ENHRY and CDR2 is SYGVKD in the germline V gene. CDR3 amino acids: CAISGSGGYYEQYF. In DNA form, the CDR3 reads TGTGCCATCAGTGGATCAGGGGGATACTACGAGCAGTACTTC.

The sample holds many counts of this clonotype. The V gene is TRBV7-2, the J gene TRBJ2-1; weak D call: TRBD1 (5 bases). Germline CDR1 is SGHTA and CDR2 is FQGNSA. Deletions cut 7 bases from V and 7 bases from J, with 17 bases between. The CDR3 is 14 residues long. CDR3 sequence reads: CASNPMGRANEQFF. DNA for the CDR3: TGTGCCAGCAACCCTATGGGCAGGGCGAATGAGCAGTTCTTC. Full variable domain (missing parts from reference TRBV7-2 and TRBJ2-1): GAGVSQSPSNKVTEKGKDVELRCDPISGHTALYWYRQSLGQGLEFLIYFQGNSAPDKSGLPSDRFSAERTGGSVSTLTIQRTQQEDSAVYLCASNPMGRANEQFFGPGTRLTVL.

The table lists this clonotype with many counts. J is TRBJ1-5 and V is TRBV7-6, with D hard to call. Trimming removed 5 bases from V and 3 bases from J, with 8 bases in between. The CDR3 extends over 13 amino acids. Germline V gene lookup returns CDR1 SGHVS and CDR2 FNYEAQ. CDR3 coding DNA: TGTGCCAGCAGCCGACTGGCCAATCAGCCCCAGCATTTT. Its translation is CASSRLANQPQHF.

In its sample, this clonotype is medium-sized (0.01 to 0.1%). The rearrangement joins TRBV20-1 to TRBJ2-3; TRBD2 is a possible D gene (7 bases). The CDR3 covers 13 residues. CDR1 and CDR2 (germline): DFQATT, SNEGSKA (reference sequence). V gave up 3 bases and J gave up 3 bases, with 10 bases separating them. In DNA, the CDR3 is TGCAGTGCTAGCAGGGGAGGGACAGATACGCAGTATTTT. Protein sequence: CSASRGGTDTQYF.

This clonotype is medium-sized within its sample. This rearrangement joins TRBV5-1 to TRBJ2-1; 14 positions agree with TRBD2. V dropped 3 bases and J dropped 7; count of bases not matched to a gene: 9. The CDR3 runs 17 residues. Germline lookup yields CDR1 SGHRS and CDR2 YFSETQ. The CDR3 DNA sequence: TGCGCCAGCAGCTCCCCGACTAGCGGGAGGGCTGGAAATGAGCAGTTCTTC. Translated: CASSSPTSGRAGNEQFF.

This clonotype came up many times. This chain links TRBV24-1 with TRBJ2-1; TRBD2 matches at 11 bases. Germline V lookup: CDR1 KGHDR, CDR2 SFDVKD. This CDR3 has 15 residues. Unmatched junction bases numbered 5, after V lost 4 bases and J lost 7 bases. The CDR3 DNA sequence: TGTGCCACCAGTGACCCGACTAGCGGGACGAATGAGCAGTTCTTC. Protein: CATSDPTSGTNEQFF.

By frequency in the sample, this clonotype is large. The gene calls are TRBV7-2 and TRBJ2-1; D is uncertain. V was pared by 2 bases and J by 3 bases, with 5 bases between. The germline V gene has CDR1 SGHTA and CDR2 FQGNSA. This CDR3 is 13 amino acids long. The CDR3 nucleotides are TGTGCCAGCAGCTTAAACGACTACAATGAGCAGTTCTTC. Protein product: CASSLNDYNEQFF.

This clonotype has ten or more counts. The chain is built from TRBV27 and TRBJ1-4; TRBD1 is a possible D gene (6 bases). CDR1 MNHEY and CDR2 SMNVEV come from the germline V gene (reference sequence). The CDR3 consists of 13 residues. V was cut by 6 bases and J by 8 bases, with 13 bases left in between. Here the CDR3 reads CASRFQGLEKLFF. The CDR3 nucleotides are TGTGCCAGCAGGTTCCAGGGGTTAGAAAAACTGTTTTTT.

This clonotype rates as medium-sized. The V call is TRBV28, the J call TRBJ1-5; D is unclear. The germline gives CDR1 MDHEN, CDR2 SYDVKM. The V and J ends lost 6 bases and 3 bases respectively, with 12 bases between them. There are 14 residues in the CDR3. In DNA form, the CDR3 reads TGTGCCAGCAGGCTGGCTGGCTCCAATCAGCCCCAGCATTTT. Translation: CASRLAGSNQPQHF.

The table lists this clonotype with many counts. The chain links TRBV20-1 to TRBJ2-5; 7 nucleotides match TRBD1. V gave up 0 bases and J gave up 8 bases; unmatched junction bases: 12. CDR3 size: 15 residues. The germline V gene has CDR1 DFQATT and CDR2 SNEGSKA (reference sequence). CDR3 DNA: TGCAGTGCTAGAGAGCACAGGGGAAGGGGTGTTACCCAGTACTTC. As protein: CSAREHRGRGVTQYF.

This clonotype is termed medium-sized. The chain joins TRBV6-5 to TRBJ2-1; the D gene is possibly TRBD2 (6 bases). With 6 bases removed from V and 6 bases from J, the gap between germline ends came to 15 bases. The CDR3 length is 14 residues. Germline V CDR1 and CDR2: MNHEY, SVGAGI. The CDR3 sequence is CASSPQRAGNEQFF. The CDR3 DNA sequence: TGTGCCAGCAGCCCCCAGCGGGCGGGCAATGAGCAGTTCTTC.

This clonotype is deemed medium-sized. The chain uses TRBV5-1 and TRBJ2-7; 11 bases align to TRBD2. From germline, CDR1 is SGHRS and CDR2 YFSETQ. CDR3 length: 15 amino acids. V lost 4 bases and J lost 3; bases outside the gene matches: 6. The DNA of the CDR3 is TGCGCCAGCAGCCAACTAGCGGGAGCGAGCTACGAGCAGTACTTC. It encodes CASSQLAGASYEQYF.

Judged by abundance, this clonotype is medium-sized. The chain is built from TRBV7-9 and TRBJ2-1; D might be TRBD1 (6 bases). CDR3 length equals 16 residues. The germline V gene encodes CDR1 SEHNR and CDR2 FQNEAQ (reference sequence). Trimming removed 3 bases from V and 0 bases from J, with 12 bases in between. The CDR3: CASSFLQGASYNEQFF. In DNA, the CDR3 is TGTGCCAGCAGCTTTCTACAGGGCGCCTCCTACAATGAGCAGTTCTTC.

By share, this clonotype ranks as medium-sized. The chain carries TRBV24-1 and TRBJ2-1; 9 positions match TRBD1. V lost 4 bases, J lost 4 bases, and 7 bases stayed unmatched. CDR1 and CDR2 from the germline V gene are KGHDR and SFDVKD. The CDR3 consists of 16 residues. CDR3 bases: TGTGCCACCAGTGACCGGGACAGGGTGCGTTACAATGAGCAGTTCTTC. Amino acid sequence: CATSDRDRVRYNEQFF.

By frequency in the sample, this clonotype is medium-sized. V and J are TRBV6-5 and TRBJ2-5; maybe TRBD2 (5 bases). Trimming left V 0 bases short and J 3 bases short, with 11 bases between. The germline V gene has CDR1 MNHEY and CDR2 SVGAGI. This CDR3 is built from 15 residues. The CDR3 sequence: CASSYSGVGEETQYF. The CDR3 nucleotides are TGTGCCAGCAGTTACTCTGGCGTCGGGGAAGAGACCCAGTACTTC.

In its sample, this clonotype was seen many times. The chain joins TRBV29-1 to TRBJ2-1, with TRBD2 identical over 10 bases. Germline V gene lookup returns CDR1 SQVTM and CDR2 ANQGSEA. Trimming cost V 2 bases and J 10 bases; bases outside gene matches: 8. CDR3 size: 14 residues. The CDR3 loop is CSVEKREGYREQFF. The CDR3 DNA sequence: TGCAGCGTTGAAAAGCGGGAGGGTTACCGGGAGCAGTTCTTC.

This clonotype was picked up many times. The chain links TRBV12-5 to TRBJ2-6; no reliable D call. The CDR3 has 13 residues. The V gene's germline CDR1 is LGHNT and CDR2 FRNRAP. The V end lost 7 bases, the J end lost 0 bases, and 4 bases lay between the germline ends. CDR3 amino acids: CASAPSGANVLTF. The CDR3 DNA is TGTGCTAGTGCCCCCTCTGGGGCCAACGTCCTGACTTTC.

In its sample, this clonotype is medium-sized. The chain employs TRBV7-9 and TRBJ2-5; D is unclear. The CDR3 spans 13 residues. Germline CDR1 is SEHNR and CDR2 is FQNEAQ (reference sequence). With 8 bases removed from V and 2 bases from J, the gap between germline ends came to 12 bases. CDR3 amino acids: CASVRAGQETQYF. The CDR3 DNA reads TGTGCCAGCGTCCGAGCAGGACAAGAGACCCAGTACTTC.

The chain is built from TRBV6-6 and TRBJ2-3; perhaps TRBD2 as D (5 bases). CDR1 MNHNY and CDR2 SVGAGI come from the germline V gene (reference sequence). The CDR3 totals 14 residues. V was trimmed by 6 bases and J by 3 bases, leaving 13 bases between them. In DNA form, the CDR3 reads TGTGCCAGCAGCGTGATAACGGGAACAGATACGCAGTATTTT. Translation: CASSVITGTDTQYF.

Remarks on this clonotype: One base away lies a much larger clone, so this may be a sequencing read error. The CDR3 region has the DNA TGTGCCAGCAGCTTAGATAGGGAATCGCCCCAGCATTTT. Protein product: CASSLDRESPQHF. The chain is built from TRBV7-2 and TRBJ1-5; D gene uncertain. The germline V and J ends were trimmed by 1 base and 9 bases, with 10 bases remaining between them. CDR1 and CDR2 from the germline V gene are SGHTA and FQGNSA. The CDR3 is 13 residues long.

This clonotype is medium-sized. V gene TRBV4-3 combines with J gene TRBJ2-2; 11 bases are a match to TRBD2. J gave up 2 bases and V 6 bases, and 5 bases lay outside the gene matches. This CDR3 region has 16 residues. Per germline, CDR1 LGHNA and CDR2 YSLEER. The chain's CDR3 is CASSQGLADNTGELFF. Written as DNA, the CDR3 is TGCGCCAGCAGTCAGGGACTAGCGGATAACACCGGGGAGCTGTTTTTT.

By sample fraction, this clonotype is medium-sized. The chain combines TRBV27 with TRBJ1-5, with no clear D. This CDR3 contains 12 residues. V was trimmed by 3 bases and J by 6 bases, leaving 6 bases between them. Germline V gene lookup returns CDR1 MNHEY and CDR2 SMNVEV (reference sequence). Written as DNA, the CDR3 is TGTGCCAGCAGTTTCCCGGGTCAGCCCCAGCATTTT. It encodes CASSFPGQPQHF.

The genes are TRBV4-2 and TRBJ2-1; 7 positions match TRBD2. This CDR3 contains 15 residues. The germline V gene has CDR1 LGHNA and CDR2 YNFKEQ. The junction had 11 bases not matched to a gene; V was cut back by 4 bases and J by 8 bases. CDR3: CASSLIWGGEDEQFF. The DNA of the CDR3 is TGTGCCAGCAGCCTCATATGGGGGGGAGAGGATGAGCAGTTCTTC.